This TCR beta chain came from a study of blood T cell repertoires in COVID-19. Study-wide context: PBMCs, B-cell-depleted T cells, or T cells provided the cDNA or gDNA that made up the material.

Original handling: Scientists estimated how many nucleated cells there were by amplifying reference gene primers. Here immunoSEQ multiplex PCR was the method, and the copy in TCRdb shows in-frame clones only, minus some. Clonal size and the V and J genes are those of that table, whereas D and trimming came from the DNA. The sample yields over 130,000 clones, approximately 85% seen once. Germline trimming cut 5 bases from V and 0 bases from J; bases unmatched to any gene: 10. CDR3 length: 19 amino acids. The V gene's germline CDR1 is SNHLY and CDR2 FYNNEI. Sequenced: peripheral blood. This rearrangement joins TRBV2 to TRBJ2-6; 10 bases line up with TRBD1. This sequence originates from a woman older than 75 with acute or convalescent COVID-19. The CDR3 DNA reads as TGTGCCAGCAGTCGATTATGGGACAGGGGACCCTCTGGGGCCAACGTCCTGACTTTC. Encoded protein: CASSRLWDRGPSGANVLTF.